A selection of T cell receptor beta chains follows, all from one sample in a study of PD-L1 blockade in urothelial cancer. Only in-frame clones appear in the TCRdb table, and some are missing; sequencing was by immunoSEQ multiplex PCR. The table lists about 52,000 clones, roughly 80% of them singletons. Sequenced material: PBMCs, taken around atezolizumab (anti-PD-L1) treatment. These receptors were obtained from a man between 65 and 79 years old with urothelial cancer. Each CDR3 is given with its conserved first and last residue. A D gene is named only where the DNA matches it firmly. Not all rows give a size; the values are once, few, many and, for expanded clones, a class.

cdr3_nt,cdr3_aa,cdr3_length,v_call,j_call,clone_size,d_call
TGTGCCAGCAGGAACTACCTGGGGCAGGTCCGAACTCCAAGCACAGATACGCAGTATTTT,CASRNYLGQVRTPSTDTQYF,20,TRBV21-1,TRBJ2-3,-,-
TGTGCCAGCAGCCAAGATCGGGCCGCTTTGGAGGTCTTC,CASSQDRAALEVF,13,TRBV14,TRBJ2-7,-,-
TGTGCCAGCAGCCGGGACAGGGTATCCTACGAGCAGTACTTC,CASSRDRVSYEQYF,14,TRBV28,TRBJ2-7,-,TRBD1
TGTGCCAGCAGCTCCTCACAGGGCTACGAGCAGTACTTC,CASSSSQGYEQYF,13,TRBV7-3,TRBJ2-7,few,-
TGTGCCAGCAGCCAAGACTCGACAGGAGCTAACTATGGCTACACCTTC,CASSQDSTGANYGYTF,16,TRBV4-2,TRBJ1-2,-,-
TGTGGGACAGCAGACGGGGGGAGCTACAATGAGCAGTTCTTC,CGTADGGSYNEQFF,14,TRBV28,TRBJ2-1,-,-
TGTGCCAGCAGTGATCCGCTAGCGGGGGCCCCGGGTGGGGAGACCCAGTACTTC,CASSDPLAGAPGGETQYF,18,TRBV2,TRBJ2-5,-,TRBD2
TGTGCCAGCAGTGACAGTCCATATTCCTACGAGCAGTACTTC,CASSDSPYSYEQYF,14,TRBV7-9,TRBJ2-7,few,-
TGCAGCGTTGGGGGGGGGCCGAACACTGAAGCTTTCTTT,CSVGGGPNTEAFF,13,TRBV29-1,TRBJ1-1,-,-
-,CSVGQGTGYF,10,TRBV29-1,TRBJ2-3,-,-
TGTGCCAGCACCTCGGACTACCAACAGTATTTT,CASTSDYQQYF,11,TRBV28,TRBJ2-3,-,-